The next 8 T cell receptor beta chains were all read from a single sample in a study of blood T cell repertoires in COVID-19. Using immunoSEQ multiplex PCR, the repertoire was profiled, and TCRdb retains in-frame clones only, with some absent. The sample has about 250,000 clones, approximately 80% seen once. Sample: peripheral blood. The receptors stem from a woman in her forties with active or convalescent COVID-19.

The genes are TRBV3-1 (or the pseudogene TRBV3-2) and TRBJ2-3; 8 bases are a match to TRBD2. V shed 4 bases, J shed 5 bases, and the junction held 5 bases outside the gene matches. The CDR3 extends over 14 amino acids. Germline CDR1 is LGHDT and CDR2 is YNNKEL (reference sequence). CDR3 sequence: CASSPRGGIDTQYF. The CDR3 nucleotides read TGTGCCAGCAGCCCCCGGGGGGGGATAGATACGCAGTATTTT.

This chain joins TRBV6-1 and TRBJ1-2; D is perhaps TRBD1 (5 bases). The CDR3 spans 14 residues. V lost 3 bases, J lost 4 bases, and 12 bases lay in between. CDR1 and CDR2 from the germline V gene are MNHNS and SASEGT. CDR3 sequence reads: CASSDFAGGYGYTF. The CDR3 bases are TGTGCCAGCAGTGATTTCGCCGGGGGCTATGGCTACACCTTC.

The gene calls are TRBV6-5 and TRBJ2-7, with 7 bases matching TRBD1. V shed 10 bases and J 2 bases; nucleotides not matched to a gene: 11. Germline CDR1 MNHEY, CDR2 SVGAGI. The CDR3 runs to 14 residues. The CDR3 reads CATSPPRGTYEQYV. The CDR3 DNA sequence: TGTGCCACCAGCCCGCCCAGGGGGACCTACGAGCAGTACGTC.

The chain joins TRBV7-6 to TRBJ2-2, with TRBD2 matching over 7 bases. The length of the CDR3 is 17 residues. The junction had 8 bases not matched to a gene; V was cut back by 4 bases and J by 0 bases. Germline CDR1 reads SGHVS; CDR2 reads FNYEAQ. In nucleotides, the CDR3 is TGTGCCAGCAGCTCGGAAGAGCGGGGAGCGAACACCGGGGAGCTGTTTTTT. This encodes CASSSEERGANTGELFF.

This chain links TRBV3-1 (or the pseudogene TRBV3-2) with TRBJ1-6; 7 positions match TRBD1. Per the germline V gene, CDR1 is LGHDT and CDR2 is YNNKEL (reference sequence). CDR3 length: 15 amino acids. V trimming: 2 bases; J trimming: 8 bases; junction bases outside the gene matches: 6. DNA for the CDR3: TGTGCCAGCAGCCAACAGGGTCAGGGGGATTCACCCCTCCACTTT. Translating it yields CASSQQGQGDSPLHF.

The J gene is TRBJ2-7, the V gene TRBV7-9; the D gene is possibly TRBD2 (5 bases). CDR1 and CDR2 from the germline V gene are SEHNR and FQNEAQ (reference sequence). V shed 5 bases and J shed 4 bases, with 15 bases lying between them. The CDR3 covers 14 residues. CDR3 loop: CASSQKGLPYEQYF. CDR3 nucleotide sequence: TGTGCCAGCAGCCAGAAAGGACTGCCGTACGAGCAGTACTTC.

This CDR3 reads CASSTTGGVVFYEQYV. In DNA form, the CDR3 reads TGTGCCAGCAGTACCACAGGGGGGGTGGTGTTCTACGAGCAGTACGTC. The chain joins TRBV28 to TRBJ2-7; tentatively, D is TRBD1 (8 bases). The CDR3 runs to 16 residues. Trimming cost V 5 bases and J 3 bases, with 20 bases left between them. CDR1 and CDR2 from the germline V gene are MDHEN and SYDVKM.

V gene TRBV9 combines with J gene TRBJ2-3; D may be TRBD2 (6 bases). CDR3 length: 16 amino acids. V was cut by 0 bases and J by 8 bases, with 19 bases left in between. The V gene's germline CDR1 is SGDLS and CDR2 YYNGEE. The DNA for the CDR3 is TGTGCCAGCAGCGTAGGTTGGGGGACGGTCGGGAGTACGCAGTATTTT. Translating it yields CASSVGWGTVGSTQYF.